The clone carrying this T cell receptor beta chain appeared many times. No antigen is known for it. The CDR3 is made up of 14 amino acids. V lost 6 bases to trimming and J lost 6 bases; unmatched junction nucleotides: 10. This record comes from a study of early T cells in non-severe SARS-CoV-2 infection. Study findings and constraints: Comparison of clonotypes with VDJdb favored anti-spike CD8 responses while missing private and CD4 specificities.

Researchers attached unique molecular identifiers to individual cDNA molecules. In TCRdb, the 5' RACE reads were re-called with MiXCR into one record per CDR3 protein. Here the sample spans approximately 28,000 distinct CDR3 sequences, roughly 5.3% being singletons. The chain has TRBV12-3 or TRBV12-4 and TRBJ2-7; 8 bases are a match to TRBD2. The origin of this receptor is an adult who was a healthcare worker with PCR-confirmed SARS-CoV-2 infection or an uninfected control (not recorded which). Material: whole blood. The chain's CDR3 is CASRAGGGSGEQYF. Written as DNA, the CDR3 is TGTGCCAGCAGGGCCGGGGGGGGTTCGGGCGAGCAGTACTTC.